Presented here are 4 T cell receptor beta chains from one specimen sequenced in a study of a mutant IDH1 vaccine in newly diagnosed glioma. Time point defined: week 11, during vaccination. Vaccination comprised doses that each held 300 ug of mutant IDH1 20-mer peptide, plus topical imiquimod. The repertoire was sequenced with immunoSEQ multiplex PCR; TCRdb's copy has only in-frame clones and lacks some. The sample records over 60,000 clones, approximately 89% being singletons. Their target antigens are unknown. The specimen comprised PBMCs, sampled from a glioma patient whose treatment included an IDH1 peptide vaccine. The receptors here all came from a man in his forties with glioma.

This sequence joins TRBV7-9 and TRBJ2-7; 7 bases align to TRBD1. Germline values: CDR1 SEHNR, CDR2 FQNEAQ (reference sequence). The CDR3 runs to 15 residues. Trimming took 2 bases from V and 2 from J; bases not matched to a gene: 6. Here the CDR3 DNA reads TGTGCCAGCAGCTTATCAGCGACAGGGCCCTACGAGCAGTACTTC. Translating it yields CASSLSATGPYEQYF.

The CDR3 region is CASSIARGANTGELFF. For the CDR3, the DNA is TGTGCCAGTAGTATAGCGAGGGGGGCGAACACCGGGGAGCTGTTTTTT. The chain carries TRBV19 and TRBJ2-2; D is perhaps TRBD1 or TRBD2 (6 bases each). Deletions cut 1 base from V and 0 bases from J, with 9 bases between. CDR3 length: 16 residues. CDR1 and CDR2 from the germline V gene are LNHDA and SQIVND (reference sequence).

The chain employs TRBV7-2 and TRBJ1-4; D unresolved. Looked up from germline, CDR1 is SGHTA and CDR2 is FQGNSA. V lost 2 bases, J lost 4 bases, and 8 bases lay in between. This CDR3 is 14 amino acids long. CDR3 in DNA: TGTGCCAGCAGCTTACGCCGAGATAATGAAAAACTGTTTTTT. It encodes CASSLRRDNEKLFF.

The V and J genes are TRBV5-1 and TRBJ2-7, with 9 positions matching TRBD1. The CDR3 runs 14 residues. The ends lost 4 bases at V and 4 bases at J; junction bases unmatched: 6. The germline V gene encodes CDR1 SGHRS and CDR2 YFSETQ. CDR3 DNA: TGCGCCAGCAGCCCCGGGACAGGGAAATACGAGCAGTACTTC. This encodes CASSPGTGKYEQYF.